What follows are 11 T cell receptor beta chains derived from one specimen sequenced in a study of T cell responses to AZD1222 COVID-19 vaccine. The repertoire was sequenced with immunoSEQ multiplex PCR; TCRdb's copy has only in-frame clones and lacks some. The sample records approximately 75,000 clones, around 90% being singletons. The sequenced sample was peripheral blood, obtained 28 days after the second AZD1222 dose. The receptors come from an adult who received the AZD1222 COVID-19 vaccine.

Here the CDR3 reads CATSRDPPGGFNTEAFF. The CDR3 DNA follows: TGTGCCACCAGCAGAGATCCACCCGGAGGGTTCAACACTGAAGCTTTCTTT. The rearrangement uses TRBV15 and TRBJ1-1, with D hard to call. The CDR3 has 17 residues. V was trimmed by 0 bases and J by 2 bases, leaving 16 bases between them. Germline CDR1 is LNHNV and CDR2 is YYDKDF (reference sequence).

This clone was picked up one time. The chain combines TRBV28 with TRBJ2-4; 10 positions match TRBD1. CDR3 length equals 14 residues. The ends lost 7 bases at V and 6 bases at J; junction bases unmatched: 6. Germline CDR1 is MDHEN and CDR2 is SYDVKM. CDR3 DNA: TGTGCCAGCAACCTAGGACAGGGGGGAAACATTCAGTACTTC. The encoded protein is CASNLGQGGNIQYF.

The chain joins TRBV9 to TRBJ1-5; no clear D gene. Trimming stripped 3 bases from V and 6 bases from J, with 7 bases between. Germline V CDR1 and CDR2: SGDLS, YYNGEE. The CDR3 totals 12 residues. This CDR3 reads CASSAEGQPQHF. The CDR3 DNA reads TGTGCCAGCAGCGCGGAAGGTCAGCCCCAGCATTTT.

This chain links TRBV25-1 with TRBJ1-4; tentative D call: TRBD1 (6 bases). Germline V gene lookup returns CDR1 MGHDK and CDR2 SYGVNS. Trimming pared 5 bases from V and 9 bases from J, leaving 28 bases between. This CDR3 comprises 18 residues. CDR3 sequence: CASSPRDRFGGSGKKLFF. The CDR3 coding sequence is TGTGCCAGCAGTCCTCGAGACAGGTTCGGGGGTTCGGGAAAAAAACTGTTTTTT. The full variable domain, in which reference TRBV25-1 and TRBJ1-4 provide the parts outside the CDR3, is EADIYQTPRYLVIGTGKKITLECSQTMGHDKMYWYQQDPGMELHLIHYSYGVNSTEKGDLSSESTVSRIRTEHFPLTLESARPSHTSQYLCASSPRDRFGGSGKKLFFGSGTQLSVL.

This rearrangement joins TRBV7-9 to TRBJ1-4, with D unclear. The V and J ends lost 3 bases and 3 bases respectively, with 8 bases between them. The CDR3 loop spans 14 amino acids. Germline assignment: CDR1 SEHNR and CDR2 FQNEAQ (reference sequence). The CDR3 bases are TGTGCCAGCAGCTTGAGAACAGCTAATGAAAAACTGTTTTTT. As protein: CASSLRTANEKLFF.

The chain uses TRBV6-4 and TRBJ2-2, with TRBD2 as a possible D gene (6 bases). Germline CDR1 reads MRHNA; CDR2 reads SNTAGT. V was shortened by 8 bases and J by 4 bases, with 14 bases between the two germline ends. This CDR3 region has 14 residues. The CDR3 is CASLKEGPTGELFF. The CDR3 bases are TGTGCCAGCCTCAAGGAGGGGCCCACCGGGGAGCTGTTTTTT.

The chain links TRBV28 to TRBJ1-4; D gene unclear. This CDR3 spans 13 amino acids. CDR1 is MDHEN and CDR2 is SYDVKM in the germline V gene. V was trimmed by 5 bases and J by 8 bases, leaving 12 bases between them. The CDR3 bases are TGTGCCAGCAGTCCCCTGGACTGGGAAAAACTGTTTTTT. The encoded protein is CASSPLDWEKLFF.

The CDR3 DNA follows: TGTGCCAGCAGCCGAACACAGGCGGCTGAAGCTTTCTTT. This encodes CASSRTQAAEAFF. V usage is TRBV11-3 and J usage is TRBJ1-1; possibly TRBD1 for D (5 bases). The germline V and J ends were trimmed by 5 bases and 6 bases, with 13 bases remaining between them. The CDR3 sequence is 13 residues long. Germline assignment: CDR1 SGHNT and CDR2 YENEEA.

V is TRBV2 and J is TRBJ1-2; 8 positions agree with TRBD1. The CDR3 is made up of 13 amino acids. With 6 bases clipped from V and 3 bases from J, the junction kept 3 bases outside the gene matches. CDR1 and CDR2 from the germline V gene are SNHLY and FYNNEI. CDR3 protein: CASRKDRDYGYTF. DNA of the CDR3: TGTGCCAGCAGGAAGGACAGGGACTATGGCTACACCTTC.

The chain is built from TRBV30 and TRBJ1-1; D gene ambiguous. The CDR3 consists of 14 residues. Per the germline V gene, CDR1 is GTSNPN and CDR2 is SVGIG (reference sequence). The germline V and J ends were trimmed by 0 bases and 4 bases, with 12 bases remaining between them. The CDR3 DNA is TGTGCCTGGAGTGTACTCGCCAGCCTCACTGAAGCTTTCTTT. It translates to CAWSVLASLTEAFF.

The V and J genes are TRBV7-3 and TRBJ1-5; D call uncertain. V dropped 5 bases and J dropped 3 bases, with 8 bases sitting between them. Germline CDR1 is SGHTA and CDR2 is FQGTGA. There are 13 residues in the CDR3. As DNA, the CDR3 is TGTGCCAGCAGCCCAGGATCCAATCAGCCCCAGCATTTT. Its protein is CASSPGSNQPQHF.